Following are 20 T cell receptor beta chains from one sample sequenced in a study of blood T cell repertoires in COVID-19. The data were produced by immunoSEQ multiplex PCR, yet TCRdb's version contains in-frame clones alone and is incomplete. The sample has roughly 250,000 clones, around 90% seen once. The material sequenced was peripheral blood. The receptor source for this set is a man between 60 and 75 years old who had recovered from COVID-19.

J is TRBJ1-2 and V is TRBV7-9; 7 nucleotides match TRBD1. The CDR3 is made up of 15 amino acids. The germline V gene has CDR1 SEHNR and CDR2 FQNEAQ (reference sequence). The V and J ends lost 3 bases and 0 bases, in that order; junction bases with no gene match: 4. The CDR3 sequence is CASSFRQGANYGYTF. CDR3 in DNA: TGTGCCAGCAGCTTCCGACAGGGAGCTAACTATGGCTACACCTTC.

The V gene is TRBV19, the J gene TRBJ2-4; tentative D call: TRBD1 (7 bases). The V gene's germline CDR1 is LNHDA and CDR2 SQIVND (reference sequence). The CDR3 contains 14 residues. V gave up 7 bases and J gave up 4 bases, with 14 bases separating them. The CDR3 sequence: CASTPTGTKNIQYF. In DNA, the CDR3 is TGTGCCAGTACCCCGACAGGGACTAAAAACATTCAGTACTTC. Full variable domain (outside the CDR3, taken from reference TRBV19 and TRBJ2-4): DGGITQSPKYLFRKEGQNVTLSCEQNLNHDAMYWYRQDPGQGLRLIYYSQIVNDFQKGDIAEGYSVSREKKESFPLTVTSAQKNPTAFYLCASTPTGTKNIQYFGAGTRLSVL.

This clone showed up just once. This rearrangement joins TRBV18 to TRBJ1-2; perhaps TRBD1 as D (6 bases). The CDR3 is made up of 14 amino acids. Trimming left V 6 bases short and J 6 bases short, with 17 bases between. Per germline, CDR1 KGHSH and CDR2 LQKENI. CDR3 protein: CASSLETGFHGYTF. CDR3 bases: TGTGCCAGCTCCCTCGAGACAGGCTTCCATGGCTACACCTTC.

The chain has TRBV24-1 and TRBJ2-7; D gene ambiguous. The CDR3 extends over 11 amino acids. Trimming removed 4 bases from V and 4 bases from J, with 4 bases in between. Looked up from germline, CDR1 is KGHDR and CDR2 is SFDVKD. The CDR3 region has the DNA TGTGCCACCAGTGACAGGTACGAGCAGTACGTC. Protein sequence: CATSDRYEQYV.

The rearrangement joins TRBV9 to TRBJ2-3; 7 nucleotides agree with TRBD2. From germline, CDR1 is SGDLS and CDR2 YYNGEE. V dropped 1 base and J dropped 2; count of bases not matched to a gene: 7. CDR3 length: 16 residues. The CDR3 sequence: CASSVSPAGPTDTQYF. Written as DNA, the CDR3 is TGTGCCAGCAGCGTATCCCCAGCGGGGCCCACAGATACGCAGTATTTT.

The chain uses TRBV4-1 and TRBJ2-1; 13 nucleotides agree with TRBD2. The CDR3 length is 16 residues. V shed 1 base and J 10 bases; nucleotides not matched to a gene: 7. CDR1 is MGHRA and CDR2 is YSYEKL in the germline V gene. The CDR3, as DNA: TGCGCCAGCAGCCAAGTAACTAGCGGGGGGGCCGGGGAGCAGTTCTTC. Protein: CASSQVTSGGAGEQFF.

The J gene is TRBJ1-5, the V gene TRBV10-3; TRBD1 might be the D (6 bases). Looked up from germline, CDR1 is ENHRY and CDR2 is SYGVKD. Trimming stripped 3 bases from V and 6 bases from J, with 12 bases between. The CDR3 covers 14 residues. CDR3 coding DNA: TGTGCCATCAGTGATTGGGGGCGCGGTCAGCCCCAGCATTTT. This translates into CAISDWGRGQPQHF.

This chain joins TRBV7-7 and TRBJ2-5; 10 nucleotides match TRBD2. V was clipped by 4 bases and J by 1 base; unmatched bases: 3. This CDR3 has 15 residues. The germline gives CDR1 SSHAT, CDR2 FNYEAQ (reference sequence). The CDR3 DNA reads as TGTGCCAGCAGCTCCTCTAGCGGGGGCCAAGAGACCCAGTACTTC. Translated, it gives CASSSSSGGQETQYF.

This rearrangement joins TRBV6-1 to TRBJ1-5, with D maybe TRBD1 (6 bases). CDR3 length: 14 amino acids. The germline V gene encodes CDR1 MNHNS and CDR2 SASEGT. Trimming removed 3 bases from V and 5 bases from J, with 11 bases in between. The CDR3 bases are TGTGCCAGCAGTGACCAAGGGGGAGATCAGCCCCAGCATTTT. It yields the protein CASSDQGGDQPQHF.

The chain is built from TRBV29-1 and TRBJ1-1; the match to TRBD1 covers 7 bases. Trimming cost V 0 bases and J 3 bases; bases outside gene matches: 7. The CDR3 runs 15 residues. CDR1 is SQVTM, CDR2 ANQGSEA, per germline. Here the CDR3 DNA reads TGCAGCGTTGAAGATCGCAGGGGGAGATACACTGAAGCTTTCTTT. Translating it yields CSVEDRRGRYTEAFF.

This rearrangement joins TRBV9 to TRBJ2-1; a possible D gene is TRBD2 (6 bases). Between the trimmed V and J ends, which lost 4 bases and 3 bases, there was a span of 11 bases. Germline V gene data show CDR1 as SGDLS and CDR2 as YYNGEE. CDR3 size: 14 residues. CDR3 DNA: TGTGCCAGCAGCTCGGGAGACAGCTACAATGAGCAGTTCTTC. This codes for CASSSGDSYNEQFF. Together with reference TRBV9 and TRBJ2-1, the CDR3 gives the full variable domain: DSGVTQTPKHLITATGQRVTLRCSPRSGDLSVYWYQQSLDQGLQFLIQYYNGEERAKGNILERFSAQQFPDLHSELNLSSLELGDSALYFCASSSGDSYNEQFFGPGTRLTVL.

The chain uses TRBV6-4 and TRBJ2-3; 9 nucleotides line up with TRBD1. The germline V gene has CDR1 MRHNA and CDR2 SNTAGT. The CDR3 consists of 16 residues. J gave up 3 bases and V 4 bases, and 8 bases lay outside the gene matches. The CDR3 coding sequence is TGTGCCAGCAGTGCCGGGACAGGGTATGAAACAGATACGCAGTATTTT. Its translation: CASSAGTGYETDTQYF.

The chain is built from TRBV18 and TRBJ1-5; 11 nucleotides match TRBD1. The CDR3 spans 15 residues. Per germline, CDR1 KGHSH and CDR2 LQKENI. V was clipped by 8 bases and J by 7 bases; unmatched bases: 10. CDR3 loop: CASTGQGGLGQPQHF. The CDR3 region has the DNA TGTGCCAGCACGGGACAGGGGGGACTTGGGCAGCCCCAGCATTTT.

The rearrangement uses TRBV6-6 and TRBJ2-1, with D possibly TRBD2 on 6 matching bases. Per the germline V gene, CDR1 is MNHNY and CDR2 is SVGAGI (reference sequence). The CDR3 has 12 amino acids. Trimming removed 7 bases from V and 8 bases from J, with 12 bases in between. The CDR3 region is CASIRRGDEQFF. CDR3 DNA: TGTGCCAGCATAAGGAGGGGCGATGAGCAGTTCTTC.

The chain joins TRBV21-1 to TRBJ2-7; TRBD1, the table's D call, lacks a check against the DNA. TRBV21-1 counts as a pseudogene. This CDR3 is built from 15 residues. The CDR3, as DNA: TGTGCCAGCAGCATAAGGGGACAGATCGGGTACGAGCAGTACTTC. Amino acid sequence: CASSIRGQIGYEQYF.

The rearrangement joins TRBV4-2 to TRBJ2-1, with D possibly TRBD1 on 6 matching bases. Between the trimmed V and J ends, which lost 4 bases and 7 bases, there was a span of 11 bases. Looked up from germline, CDR1 is LGHNA and CDR2 is YNFKEQ. This CDR3 spans 13 amino acids. Here the CDR3 reads CASSRRQGNEQFF. In nucleotides, the CDR3 is TGTGCCAGCAGCCGCCGCCAGGGGAATGAGCAGTTCTTC.

This clone was counted a single time. The rearrangement links TRBV24-1 to TRBJ2-1; D is possibly TRBD1 (6 bases). CDR3 length equals 16 residues. Per germline, CDR1 KGHDR and CDR2 SFDVKD. Trimming removed 7 bases at V and 3 bases at J, with 18 bases between. The CDR3 region is CATSPRGRDRYNEQFF. The CDR3 bases are TGTGCCACCAGCCCCAGGGGTCGGGACCGCTACAATGAGCAGTTCTTC.

This sequence joins TRBV23-1 and TRBJ1-5, with no clear D. TRBV23-1 is annotated as an ORF whose role is uncertain. This CDR3 has 13 amino acids. V was pared by 4 bases and J by 3 bases, with 7 bases between. The CDR3, as DNA: TGCGCCAGCAGTCTGAGATCCAATCAGCCCCAGCATTTT. Amino acids: CASSLRSNQPQHF.

CDR3 bases: TGCGCCAGCATTAGGAGTACAGGGGGCACTACTGAAGCTTTCTTT. Translation: CASIRSTGGTTEAFF. This sequence joins TRBV10-1 and TRBJ1-1, with 9 bases fitting TRBD1. This CDR3 contains 15 residues. Germline CDR1 and CDR2: WNHNN and SYGVQD (reference sequence). Trimming removed 7 bases from V and 5 bases from J; junction bases left unmatched: 11.

This clone was seen only a few times. V and J are TRBV11-2 and TRBJ2-5; D possibly corresponds to TRBD2 (6 bases). Germline CDR1 reads SGHAT; CDR2 reads FQNNGV. The germline V and J ends were trimmed by 1 base and 5 bases, with 11 bases remaining between them. CDR3 size: 14 residues. DNA for the CDR3: TGTGCCAGCAGCTTAGTGGGGGGTGGGGAGACCCAGTACTTC. As protein: CASSLVGGGETQYF.